The 11 T cell receptor beta chains below all came from one sample that was sequenced in a study of blood T cells in healthy people across ages. PCR was performed a second time for about 6 to 11 cycles using a sample-barcoded 5' primer and a J-beta primer mix. Each CDR3 protein gets one entry after TCRdb re-called the 5' RACE reads with MiXCR. The table includes 600,000 to 800,000 distinct CDR3 sequences, around 21% detected once. The sequencing sample was made of blood. The receptor source for this set is a man between 65 and 85 years old in good health.

A word on this clonotype: At one end the junction does not follow the germline gene, possibly because of a read error. This chain joins TRBV29-1 and TRBJ1-1, with TRBD1 matching 8 bases. In germline, CDR1 is SQVTM, CDR2 ANQGSEA. The CDR3 is 13 residues long. Written as DNA, the CDR3 is TGCAGCCTCAGACAGGGGATGAAAACTGAAGCTTTCTTT. This codes for CSLRQGMKTEAFF.

V and J are TRBV5-1 and TRBJ2-3, with D tentatively TRBD1 (5 bases). CDR1 and CDR2 from the germline V gene are SGHRS and YFSETQ. V was clipped by 4 bases and J by 2 bases, with 11 bases between them. The CDR3 runs to 14 residues. CDR3 DNA sequence: TGCGCCAGCAGCCAAGACAGAGCCACAGATACGCAGTATTTT. It is translated as CASSQDRATDTQYF.

This clonotype was picked up a small number of times. The chain has TRBV3-1 and TRBJ2-5, with 8 bases aligning to TRBD2. The end of the DNA aligns better with TRBJ2-1, so the J call may be wrong. CDR1 and CDR2 (germline): LGHDT, YNNKEL (reference sequence). CDR3 length: 16 residues. CDR3 amino acids: CASSQDSGTRYNEQFF. The CDR3, as DNA: TGTGCCAGCAGCCAAGATTCAGGGACTAGATACAATGAGCAGTTCTTC.

Only a few counts were recorded for this clonotype. The CDR3 DNA sequence: TGTGCCACCAGCTCTTCGGGACAGGGGGAGACCCAGTACTTC. Encoded protein: CATSSSGQGETQYF. The chain uses TRBV15 and TRBJ2-5, with 10 bases lining up with TRBD1. CDR1 LNHNV and CDR2 YYDKDF come from the germline V gene (reference sequence). The CDR3 consists of 14 residues. V trimming: 5 bases; J trimming: 5 bases; junction bases outside the gene matches: 5.

This clonotype was counted ten times or more. The chain is built from TRBV15 and TRBJ2-4, with 11 bases fitting TRBD2. Trimming removed 0 bases from V and 5 bases from J; junction bases left unmatched: 9. The germline CDR1 and CDR2 sequences are LNHNV and YYDKDF (reference sequence). There are 18 residues in the CDR3. This CDR3 reads CATSRETLLLAGENIQYF. The CDR3 nucleotides read TGTGCCACCAGCAGAGAAACCTTATTACTAGCGGGAGAAAACATTCAGTACTTC.

The chain links TRBV7-9 to TRBJ2-3; D is undetermined. Deletions cut 1 base from V and 0 bases from J, with 8 bases between. The CDR3 covers 15 residues. Germline CDR1 SEHNR, CDR2 FQNEAQ (reference sequence). Here the CDR3 reads CASSLDGDSTDTQYF. In nucleotides, the CDR3 is TGTGCCAGCAGCTTAGACGGCGATAGCACAGATACGCAGTATTTT.

This clonotype was seen more than once but under ten times. The rearrangement joins TRBV9 to TRBJ2-1; no definite D call. This CDR3 is 17 amino acids long. The V end was cut by 0 bases, the J end by 1 base, with 14 bases between. CDR1 is SGDLS, CDR2 YYNGEE, per germline. This CDR3 is CASSVVSRVSSYNEQFF. CDR3 nucleotide sequence: TGTGCCAGCAGCGTAGTATCTAGGGTCTCTTCCTACAATGAGCAGTTCTTC.

This chain joins TRBV5-1 and TRBJ2-5; perhaps TRBD2 as D (5 bases). Between the trimmed V and J ends, which lost 6 bases and 2 bases, there was a span of 14 bases. Germline CDR1 and CDR2: SGHRS and YFSETQ. The CDR3 sequence is 14 residues long. The DNA of the CDR3 is TGCGCCAGCAACTTCCGGGGTGGGCAAGAGACCCAGTACTTC. Translating it yields CASNFRGGQETQYF.

This clonotype turned up a few times. The chain combines TRBV12-5 with TRBJ2-1; the D is unclear. The CDR3 has 12 residues. In germline, CDR1 is LGHNT, CDR2 FRNRAP. V was pared by 2 bases and J by 9 bases, with 8 bases between. CDR3 in amino acids: CASGLSGSEQFF. CDR3 sequence (DNA): TGTGCTAGTGGTTTGAGTGGATCTGAGCAGTTCTTC.

This clonotype was detected ten times or more. The genes are TRBV2 and TRBJ2-7; no definite D call. V shed 3 bases and J shed 6 bases, with 12 bases lying between them. CDR1 SNHLY and CDR2 FYNNEI come from the germline V gene. The CDR3 consists of 13 residues. The CDR3 DNA is TGTGCCAGCAGTGATGTGGCTTCTCCCGAGCAGTACTTC. It codes for CASSDVASPEQYF. Based on the CDR3 plus reference TRBV2 and TRBJ2-7, the full variable domain is EPEVTQTPSHQVTQMGQEVILRCVPISNHLYFYWYRQILGQKVEFLVSFYNNEISEKSEIFDDQFSVERPDGSNFTLKIRSTKLEDSAMYFCASSDVASPEQYFGPGTRLTVT.

The V and J genes are TRBV4-2 and TRBJ1-2; 9 positions match TRBD1. J lost 6 bases, V lost 1 base, and 12 bases had no gene match. This CDR3 contains 17 residues. Germline assignment: CDR1 LGHNA and CDR2 YNFKEQ. The CDR3 loop reads CASSQGVPGQGIHGYTF. DNA for the CDR3: TGTGCCAGCAGCCAAGGGGTTCCGGGACAGGGTATTCATGGCTACACCTTC.